This T cell receptor beta chain was identified during a study of T-cell reconstitution after alpha-beta-depleted transplantation in children. Unique molecular identifiers were used to barcode this TCRbeta library. TCRdb reprocessed the PCR reads with MiXCR, giving one entry per CDR3 protein. The table has around 92,000 distinct CDR3 sequences, 12% seen once; the top ten hold approximately 15%. The sample holds a few counts of this clonotype. The clonotype was recovered from a human donor who donated a stem cell graft to a child with inherited bone marrow failure. Here the sequenced sample was PBMCs from the stem cell graft donor, taken from the stem cell graft.

The chain's CDR3 is CASSLAAGDPGELFF. The CDR3 DNA reads as TGTGCCAGCAGCTTAGCCGCGGGAGACCCCGGGGAGCTGTTTTTT. The chain uses TRBV7-2 and TRBJ2-2; 7 nucleotides align to TRBD2. J lost 6 bases, V lost 0 bases, and 4 bases had no gene match. Germline V gene lookup returns CDR1 SGHTA and CDR2 FQGNSA. This CDR3 contains 15 residues.